The 30 T cell receptor beta chains presented below share a single source sample, sequenced in a study of T cells in Graves' hyperthyroidism and ophthalmopathy (dated by TCRdb to between 2018 and 2020). Library generation was performed with multiplex PCR. Sequencing was performed on an Illumina HiSeq 2000. The TCR beta CDR3 regions were amplified from the RNA transcripts. For the first round of RT-PCR on the TCR CDR3, the HTBI primer set was used together with the Qiagen OneStep RT-PCR kit. The raw public reads went through TCRdb reprocessing: fastp at Q25, MiXCR clone calling, in-frame beta chains kept. Rows matching on CDR3 protein sequence are summarized as one entry with the most common DNA and genes. The sample yields under 400,000 distinct CDR3 sequences; roughly 17% were counted once. The ten largest account for around a third of the sample. The source material was blood. These TCRs come from a man under 40 with Graves' hyperthyroidism.

This clonotype came up many times. The V gene is TRBV12-3 or TRBV12-4, the J gene TRBJ2-7; tentatively, D is TRBD1 or TRBD2 (5 bases each). V was cut by 3 bases and J by 7 bases, with 16 bases left in between. The CDR3 covers 14 residues. The CDR3 nucleotides read TGTGCCAGCAGTTTGGGGCAGAAGGGCGGGGAGCAGTACTTC. Its protein product is CASSLGQKGGEQYF.

V is TRBV19 and J is TRBJ1-5; D call uncertain. V was shortened by 10 bases and J by 9 bases, with 16 bases between the two germline ends. Germline values: CDR1 LNHDA, CDR2 SQIVND (reference sequence). The CDR3 runs to 12 residues. The CDR3 is CATQGRPGPQHF. The CDR3 DNA reads TGTGCCACCCAAGGGCGCCCAGGGCCCCAGCATTTT.

This chain connects TRBV29-1 to TRBJ1-1; TRBD1 aligns across 7 bases. This CDR3 is built from 13 residues. V was pared by 8 bases and J by 5 bases, with 11 bases of the junction left unmatched. Per germline, CDR1 SQVTM and CDR2 ANQGSEA. Written as DNA, the CDR3 is TGCAGCATTCAAGGGGGCGCAAGAACTGAAGCTTTCTTT. Translated: CSIQGGARTEAFF.

This clonotype was counted ten times or more. The genes are TRBV28 and TRBJ2-2, with D hard to call. The CDR3 loop spans 13 amino acids. Germline CDR1 is MDHEN and CDR2 is SYDVKM. V gave up 2 bases and J gave up 5 bases, with 6 bases separating them. The CDR3: CASSLTGTGELFF. DNA of the CDR3: TGTGCCAGCAGTTTAACCGGAACCGGGGAGCTGTTTTTT. The full variable domain, its missing parts supplied by reference TRBV28 and TRBJ2-2, is DVKVTQSSRYLVKRTGEKVFLECVQDMDHENMFWYRQDPGLGLRLIYFSYDVKMKEKGDIPEGYSVSREKKERFSLILESASTNQTSMYLCASSLTGTGELFFGEGSRLTVL.

This clonotype was seen at least ten times. The chain combines TRBV28 with TRBJ2-7, with 10 bases fitting TRBD1. The CDR3 totals 16 residues. After removal of 9 bases from V and 5 bases from J, the junction contained 16 bases not matched to a gene. CDR1 MDHEN and CDR2 SYDVKM come from the germline V gene. The CDR3 protein is CASLGQPSGQGNEQYF. The CDR3 DNA sequence: TGTGCCAGTTTGGGACAGCCTTCGGGACAGGGGAACGAGCAGTACTTC.

This clonotype was observed many times. This rearrangement joins TRBV27 to TRBJ2-1, with 10 bases matching TRBD2. The germline gives CDR1 MNHEY, CDR2 SMNVEV (reference sequence). V lost 2 bases and J lost 9; bases outside the gene matches: 10. The CDR3 has 16 residues. The chain's CDR3 is CASSLRLAGGNGEQFF. CDR3 nucleotides: TGTGCCAGCAGTTTACGGTTAGCGGGAGGAAATGGTGAGCAGTTCTTC.

The sample holds a few counts of this clonotype. One junction end does not reproduce the germline sequence, and a read error may be involved. The rearrangement links TRBV4-1 to TRBJ2-7, with D unclear. Germline CDR1 reads MGHRA; CDR2 reads YSYEKL. This CDR3 comprises 16 residues. The CDR3 loop reads CTSSQELDVSSYEQYF. The DNA for the CDR3 is TGCACCAGCAGCCAAGAGCTTGACGTGAGCTCCTACGAGCAGTACTTC.

The chain has TRBV19 and TRBJ1-5; TRBD1 is a possible D gene (6 bases). This CDR3 has 16 amino acids. Germline CDR1 and CDR2: LNHDA and SQIVND (reference sequence). Trimming removed 6 bases from V and 1 base from J, with 16 bases in between. The CDR3, as DNA: TGTGCCAGTAGCCCGAGTGGCAGGGGAAGCAATCAGCCCCAGCATTTT. Protein product: CASSPSGRGSNQPQHF.

The V call is TRBV18, the J call TRBJ1-3; TRBD1 aligns across 9 bases. The V segment lost 3 bases and the J segment 4 bases; nucleotides outside the gene matches: 7. CDR3 length: 16 residues. Germline loops: CDR1 KGHSH, CDR2 LQKENI. The CDR3 DNA is TGTGCCAGCTCACCGCCGACCGGGACAGGGGGAAACACCATATATTTT. Translation gives CASSPPTGTGGNTIYF. The variable domain in full, with the rest retrieved from reference TRBV18 and TRBJ1-3, is NAGVMQNPRHLVRRRGQEARLRCSPMKGHSHVYWYRQLPEEGLKFMVYLQKENIIDESGMPKERFSAEFPKEGPSILRIQQVVRGDSAAYFCASSPPTGTGGNTIYFGEGSWLTVV.

In its sample, this clonotype was seen many times. The chain carries TRBV11-3 and TRBJ2-5; 8 bases match TRBD2. The J segment lost 5 bases and the V segment lost 3 bases, leaving 2 bases of the junction unmatched. Germline V gene data show CDR1 as SGHNT and CDR2 as YENEEA. This CDR3 is 13 amino acids long. The CDR3 region has the DNA TGTGCCAGCAGCTTCACTAGCGGTGAGACCCAGTACTTC. Residues: CASSFTSGETQYF.

The genes are TRBV5-4 and TRBJ2-7; D uncertain. The germline gives CDR1 SGHNT, CDR2 YYREEE (reference sequence). V was clipped by 4 bases and J by 6 bases, with 23 bases between them. The CDR3 length is 16 residues. The CDR3 loop is CASSPARGRLSSEQYF. The CDR3 DNA reads TGTGCCAGCAGCCCTGCCCGTGGCCGGCTGTCAAGCGAGCAGTACTTC. Based on the CDR3 plus reference TRBV5-4 and TRBJ2-7, the full variable domain is ETGVTQSPTHLIKTRGQQVTLRCSSQSGHNTVSWYQQALGQGPQFIFQYYREEENGRGNFPPRFSGLQFPNYSSELNVNALELDDSALYLCASSPARGRLSSEQYFGPGTRLTVT.

This clonotype came up a few times. The rearrangement links TRBV5-1 to TRBJ1-1, with D maybe TRBD1 (5 bases). The germline gives CDR1 SGHRS, CDR2 YFSETQ. The CDR3 loop spans 16 amino acids. V was trimmed by 9 bases and J by 1 base, leaving 22 bases between them. CDR3 sequence: CATKPQGTPWNTEAFF. The CDR3 DNA follows: TGCGCCACCAAACCCCAGGGAACTCCCTGGAACACTGAAGCTTTCTTT.

This clonotype was detected only a few times. J is TRBJ1-2 and V is TRBV19; a weak D match, TRBD1 (6 bases). The CDR3 consists of 13 residues. The germline V gene has CDR1 LNHDA and CDR2 SQIVND (reference sequence). V lost 10 bases to trimming and J lost 2 bases, with 14 bases between them. CDR3 bases: TGTGCCACCAAGTGGGGGCACAACTATGGCTACACCTTC. Its translation is CATKWGHNYGYTF.

This clonotype was observed many times. This chain links TRBV2 with TRBJ2-2; possible D gene TRBD2, 5 bases. CDR1 and CDR2 from the germline V gene are SNHLY and FYNNEI. Trimming shortened V by 8 bases and J by 7 bases, and 17 bases separated the two germline ends. The CDR3 has 14 amino acids. CDR3 loop: CASQAGGFDGELFF. In DNA form, the CDR3 reads TGTGCCAGCCAGGCGGGTGGATTCGACGGGGAGCTGTTTTTT.

This clonotype was observed many times. The chain links TRBV27 to TRBJ2-7, with 15 bases matching TRBD2. This CDR3 contains 15 residues. Germline V gene data show CDR1 as MNHEY and CDR2 as SMNVEV (reference sequence). Trimming at V came to 5 bases and at J to 7 bases, leaving 6 bases not matched to a gene. The DNA for the CDR3 is TGTGCCAGCAGTATGGGACTAGCGGGAGGACGGGAGCAGTACTTC. Amino acid sequence: CASSMGLAGGREQYF.

This clonotype occurred many times. The genes are TRBV20-1 and TRBJ2-7; no reliable D call. Trimming took 6 bases from V and 3 from J, leaving 12 bases between them. Looked up from germline, CDR1 is DFQATT and CDR2 is SNEGSKA (reference sequence). The CDR3 covers 12 residues. CDR3 sequence: CSARRSGYEQYF. The CDR3 region has the DNA TGCAGTGCCCGGCGTTCGGGCTACGAGCAGTACTTC.

The chain links TRBV10-3 to TRBJ2-5; D gene uncertain. This CDR3 is 15 amino acids long. With 0 bases removed from V and 3 bases from J, the gap between germline ends came to 11 bases. CDR1 is ENHRY, CDR2 SYGVKD, per germline. The CDR3: CAISESKADKETQYF. In nucleotides, the CDR3 is TGTGCCATCAGTGAGTCGAAGGCAGACAAAGAGACCCAGTACTTC.

This chain connects TRBV15 to TRBJ2-2, with D unclear. V dropped 6 bases and J dropped 3 bases, with 14 bases sitting between them. This CDR3 is 15 amino acids long. Per germline, CDR1 LNHNV and CDR2 YYDKDF (reference sequence). As DNA, the CDR3 is TGTGCCACCAGTCCGACCCACTATGACACCGGGGAGCTGTTTTTT. Amino acids: CATSPTHYDTGELFF.

There are many counts of this clonotype. As DNA, the CDR3 is TGTGCCAGCAGCTTCGGGGGGCGGTACGAGCAGTACTTC. Protein product: CASSFGGRYEQYF. The rearrangement joins TRBV13 to TRBJ2-7; a possible D gene is TRBD2 (7 bases). CDR3 length equals 13 residues. Germline CDR1 and CDR2: PRHDT and FYEKMQ (reference sequence). Trimming took off 3 bases at V and 4 bases at J, with 10 bases between the two ends.

This clonotype was found many times. The J gene is TRBJ2-1, the V gene TRBV11-2; TRBD2 aligns across 10 bases. Germline loops: CDR1 SGHAT, CDR2 FQNNGV. Trimming removed 1 base from V and 8 bases from J; junction bases left unmatched: 17. This CDR3 has 19 residues. The CDR3 protein is CASSLGISSGRKSGDEQFF. CDR3 DNA sequence: TGTGCCAGCAGCTTAGGGATCTCTAGCGGGAGAAAATCGGGAGATGAGCAGTTCTTC. Variable domain in full (rest from reference TRBV11-2 and TRBJ2-1): EAGVAQSPRYKIIEKRQSVAFWCNPISGHATLYWYQQILGQGPKLLIQFQNNGVVDDSQLPKDRFSAERLKGVDSTLKIQPAKLEDSAVYLCASSLGISSGRKSGDEQFFGPGTRLTVL.

This clonotype was counted ten times or more. V gene TRBV28 combines with J gene TRBJ1-1; no clear D gene. Germline V CDR1 and CDR2: MDHEN, SYDVKM. V shed 6 bases and J shed 2 bases, with 16 bases lying between them. The CDR3 is 15 residues long. CDR3 residues: CASSSSRRGNTEAFF. CDR3 nucleotides: TGTGCCAGCAGCAGCTCCCGACGGGGAAACACTGAAGCTTTCTTT.

This clonotype occurred many times. The chain is built from TRBV6-1 and TRBJ1-1; 7 bases are shared with TRBD1. CDR1 is MNHNS, CDR2 SASEGT, per germline. This CDR3 is built from 14 residues. V dropped 5 bases and J dropped 5; count of bases not matched to a gene: 8. The CDR3 sequence: CASSPIDRVTEAFF. DNA for the CDR3: TGTGCCAGCAGTCCGATTGACAGGGTGACTGAAGCTTTCTTT.

This clonotype was counted many times. The genes are TRBV2 and TRBJ2-5, with a tentative D call TRBD1 (5 bases). The CDR3 spans 12 residues. The germline V gene has CDR1 SNHLY and CDR2 FYNNEI. The ends were cut back, 4 bases at V and 12 bases at J, with 15 bases in the middle. The CDR3 DNA is TGTGCCAGCAGTGCCTCCCGCGAAGGGGAGTACTTC. Its translation: CASSASREGEYF.

This clonotype has at least ten counts. V and J are TRBV18 and TRBJ1-1, with D unclear. The CDR3 has 14 amino acids. The germline V gene encodes CDR1 KGHSH and CDR2 LQKENI. The germline V and J ends were trimmed by 7 bases and 1 base, with 13 bases remaining between them. CDR3 bases: TGTGCCAGCTATAACCTGCAGAAGAACACTGAAGCTTTCTTT. Translating gives CASYNLQKNTEAFF.

The sample holds many counts of this clonotype. This chain links TRBV30 with TRBJ2-2, with D perhaps TRBD2 (5 bases). Germline assignment: CDR1 GTSNPN and CDR2 SVGIG (reference sequence). V lost 0 bases and J 7 bases, leaving 9 bases between the germline ends. The CDR3 is 13 residues long. The CDR3 loop is CAWSVGGVGELFF. The CDR3 DNA is TGTGCCTGGAGTGTAGGAGGCGTCGGGGAGCTGTTTTTT.

Worth noting for this clonotype: Its ends do not fully match the called genes, so a read error is possible. The rearrangement uses TRBV7-6 and TRBJ2-7, with D tentatively TRBD1 (5 bases). Germline CDR1 and CDR2: SGHVS and FNYEAQ. This CDR3 is 13 amino acids long. The CDR3 DNA sequence: TGTGCCAGCAGCTTACAGGGTAACTACGGGCAGTACTTC. This gives the protein CASSLQGNYGQYF.

This sequence joins TRBV20-1 and TRBJ2-7; 7 nucleotides match TRBD2. The V gene end was trimmed by 5 bases and the J gene end by 5 bases; junction bases not matched to a gene: 12. The CDR3 totals 14 residues. Germline V gene data show CDR1 as DFQATT and CDR2 as SNEGSKA (reference sequence). CDR3 sequence (DNA): TGCAGTGCTCTTATTGGGGGGGGGGTACACGAGCAGTACTTC. Its protein product is CSALIGGGVHEQYF.

This clonotype was observed a few times. This chain joins TRBV27 and TRBJ2-5; tentative D call: TRBD1 (5 bases). The V and J ends lost 5 bases and 2 bases respectively, with 12 bases between them. The CDR3 is made up of 14 amino acids. Germline assignment: CDR1 MNHEY and CDR2 SMNVEV (reference sequence). As DNA, the CDR3 is TGTGCCAGCAGTAAAAGACAGTTACAAGAGACCCAGTACTTC. This encodes CASSKRQLQETQYF.

This clonotype was counted ten times or more. The CDR3 DNA sequence: TGTGCCAGCAGTGTGGGGCAGCTATACGAGCAGTACTTC. Translating it yields CASSVGQLYEQYF. V is TRBV25-1 and J is TRBJ2-7, with D possibly being TRBD1 (5 bases). CDR1 and CDR2 from the germline V gene are MGHDK and SYGVNS. The CDR3 covers 13 residues. V was trimmed by 4 bases and J by 4 bases, leaving 11 bases between them.

This clonotype was detected only a few times. This chain uses TRBV6-1 with TRBJ1-3, with D maybe TRBD1 (6 bases). V lost 6 bases and J 3 bases, leaving 12 bases between the germline ends. This CDR3 region has 14 residues. The germline gives CDR1 MNHNS, CDR2 SASEGT. Here the CDR3 DNA reads TGTGCCAGCAGCCCCGGACAGATTGGAAACACCATATATTTT. Protein product: CASSPGQIGNTIYF.